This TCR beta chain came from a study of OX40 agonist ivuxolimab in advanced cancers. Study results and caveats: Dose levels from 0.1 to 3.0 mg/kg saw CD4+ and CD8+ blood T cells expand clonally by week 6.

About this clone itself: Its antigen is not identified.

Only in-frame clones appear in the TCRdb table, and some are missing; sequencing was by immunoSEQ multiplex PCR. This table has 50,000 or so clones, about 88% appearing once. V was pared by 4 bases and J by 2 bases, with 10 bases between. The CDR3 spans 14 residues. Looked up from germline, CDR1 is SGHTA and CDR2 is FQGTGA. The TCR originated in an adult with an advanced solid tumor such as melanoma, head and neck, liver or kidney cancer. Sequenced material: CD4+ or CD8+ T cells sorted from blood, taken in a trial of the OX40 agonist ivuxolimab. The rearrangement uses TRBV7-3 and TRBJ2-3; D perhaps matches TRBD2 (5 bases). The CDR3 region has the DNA TGTGCCAGCAGCTCATCCGGGAACACAGATACGCAGTATTTT. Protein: CASSSSGNTDTQYF.